The 20 T cell receptor beta chains presented below share a single source sample, sequenced in a study of T cell repertoires in cytomegalovirus infection. TCRdb reanalysed the reads using MiXCR and keeps one entry per CDR3 protein. Of some 320,000 distinct CDR3 sequences listed, about 29% are singletons. The antigens of these receptors remain unknown. This specimen was cultured PBMCs, taken from culture after CMV antigen stimulation. These receptors originate from a human donor in good health (CMV status not recorded). Some clones in this sample may be carry-over from other donors' samples.

V is TRBV29-1 and J is TRBJ1-5, with 8 nucleotides matching TRBD1. This CDR3 has 13 residues. V trimming: 8 bases; J trimming: 4 bases; junction bases outside the gene matches: 7. The V gene's germline CDR1 is SQVTM and CDR2 ANQGSEA. This CDR3 reads CSFTGGFNQPQHF. DNA of the CDR3: TGCAGCTTCACAGGGGGTTTTAATCAGCCCCAGCATTTT.

The rearrangement joins TRBV12-3 or TRBV12-4 to TRBJ2-1, with D possibly being TRBD2 (5 bases). V was pared by 2 bases and J by 5 bases, with 10 bases between. CDR3 length: 14 residues. The CDR3 DNA reads TGTGCCAGCAGTTTAACTAGGGCCCACAATGAGCAGTTCTTC. Residues: CASSLTRAHNEQFF.

The chain links TRBV4-1 to TRBJ1-4; no reliable D call. CDR3 size: 16 residues. Germline V gene lookup returns CDR1 MGHRA and CDR2 YSYEKL. Trimming cost V 1 base and J 0 bases, with 9 bases left between them. CDR3 DNA: TGCGCCAGCAGCCAAGCTCCGGGGTCAACTAATGAAAAACTGTTTTTT. Its translation: CASSQAPGSTNEKLFF.

This clonotype was seen ten or more times. The chain has TRBV7-2 and TRBJ2-5; a weak D match, TRBD2 (6 bases). The CDR3 has 14 residues. Trimming left V 5 bases short and J 1 base short, with 11 bases between. Germline V gene data show CDR1 as SGHTA and CDR2 as FQGNSA. The chain's CDR3 is CASSPGTFQETQYF. Written as DNA, the CDR3 is TGTGCCAGCAGCCCTGGGACTTTCCAAGAGACCCAGTACTTC.

J is TRBJ2-5 and V is TRBV24-1; tentative D call: TRBD1 (6 bases). V shed 2 bases and J shed 11 bases, with 17 bases lying between them. The CDR3 sequence is 14 residues long. Germline CDR1 and CDR2: KGHDR and SFDVKD. CDR3 DNA sequence: TGTGCCACCAGTGATTCTGGGACACCCTTCTCTCAGTACTTC. Translation: CATSDSGTPFSQYF.

The DNA of the CDR3 is TGTGCCAGCAGCCAGGAACAGACTGAAGCTTTCTTT. This sequence encodes CASSQEQTEAFF. The chain joins TRBV3-1 to TRBJ1-1; unclear D gene. Trimming removed 3 bases at V and 5 bases at J, with 7 bases between. CDR1 and CDR2 (germline): LGHDT, YNNKEL (reference sequence). The CDR3 extends over 12 amino acids.

This chain connects TRBV11-2 to TRBJ1-6, with 8 positions matching TRBD1. The CDR3 contains 17 residues. Unmatched junction bases numbered 6, after V lost 5 bases and J lost 0 bases. Germline CDR1 and CDR2: SGHAT and FQNNGV. The CDR3 is CASSTRQGSSYNSPLHF. CDR3 DNA sequence: TGTGCCAGCAGCACGCGACAGGGGAGCTCCTATAATTCACCCCTCCACTTT.

The sample holds a few counts of this clonotype. This rearrangement joins TRBV12-3 or TRBV12-4 to TRBJ1-5; a weak D match, TRBD1 (5 bases). Trimming pared 6 bases from V and 2 bases from J, leaving 20 bases between. The CDR3 consists of 17 residues. The CDR3 here is CASSILAGKVGNQPQHF. The CDR3 bases are TGTGCCAGCAGCATTCTGGCAGGGAAGGTAGGCAATCAGCCCCAGCATTTT.

This rearrangement joins TRBV20-1 to TRBJ2-1; no clear D. Germline CDR1 and CDR2: DFQATT and SNEGSKA (reference sequence). The CDR3 has 15 amino acids. Trimming cost V 6 bases and J 0 bases, with 15 bases left between them. The CDR3 DNA is TGCAGTGCCCCGTTCAAGGACGACTCCTACAATGAGCAGTTCTTC. This gives the protein CSAPFKDDSYNEQFF.

This clonotype has more than one count but fewer than ten. The chain combines TRBV20-1 with TRBJ1-5; D possibly corresponds to TRBD1 (5 bases). Trimming took off 3 bases at V and 12 bases at J, with 18 bases between the two ends. Germline CDR1 DFQATT, CDR2 SNEGSKA (reference sequence). The CDR3 contains 13 residues. The CDR3 loop is CSARGDRLWVQHF. CDR3 nucleotide sequence: TGCAGTGCTAGGGGGGACCGACTTTGGGTCCAGCATTTT.

The J gene is TRBJ2-5, the V gene TRBV10-3; 9 bases are shared with TRBD1. Germline CDR1 ENHRY, CDR2 SYGVKD. V trimming: 10 bases; J trimming: 0 bases; junction bases outside the gene matches: 9. This CDR3 is built from 15 residues. This CDR3 is CASKTGGNDQETQYF. In DNA form, the CDR3 reads TGTGCCAGTAAGACAGGGGGAAACGACCAAGAGACCCAGTACTTC.

The genes are TRBV24-1 and TRBJ1-2; 7 bases agree with TRBD1. The J segment lost 5 bases and the V segment lost 4 bases, leaving 9 bases of the junction unmatched. The CDR3 extends over 15 amino acids. The germline V gene has CDR1 KGHDR and CDR2 SFDVKD. In nucleotides, the CDR3 is TGTGCCACCAGTGAACCTGGGACAGCTGAATATGGCTACACCTTC. Its protein is CATSEPGTAEYGYTF.

CDR3 in DNA: TGTGCCAGCTCACTCGGGGGGCAAGCCAAAAACATTCAGTACTTC. Protein sequence: CASSLGGQAKNIQYF. The J gene is TRBJ2-4, the V gene TRBV18; D is perhaps TRBD2 (7 bases). The germline V gene has CDR1 KGHSH and CDR2 LQKENI. Between the trimmed V and J ends, which lost 4 bases and 0 bases, there was a span of 10 bases. The CDR3 sequence is 15 residues long.

The chain has TRBV12-3 or TRBV12-4 and TRBJ2-5, with D perhaps TRBD1 (7 bases). The CDR3 contains 15 residues. The V and J ends lost 2 bases and 5 bases respectively, with 15 bases between them. Written as DNA, the CDR3 is TGTGCCAGCAGTTTACAGGGGGGAATTGGGGAGACCCAGTACTTC. It is translated as CASSLQGGIGETQYF.

The genes are TRBV19 and TRBJ1-1, with 7 bases aligning to TRBD1. This CDR3 region has 14 residues. V lost 4 bases, J lost 1 base, and 3 bases stayed unmatched. The germline gives CDR1 LNHDA, CDR2 SQIVND (reference sequence). The CDR3 DNA reads as TGTGCCAGTAGTAAGGGACAGAGGAACACTGAAGCTTTCTTT. Residues: CASSKGQRNTEAFF.

The V gene is TRBV7-2, the J gene TRBJ2-1, with a tentative D call TRBD1 (7 bases). V gave up 5 bases and J gave up 6 bases, with 17 bases separating them. The germline V gene encodes CDR1 SGHTA and CDR2 FQGNSA. This CDR3 comprises 15 residues. DNA of the CDR3: TGTGCCAGCAGCCCGCAGGGGGGTGTGGGCAATGAGCAGTTCTTC. This encodes CASSPQGGVGNEQFF.

The rearrangement uses TRBV3-1 and TRBJ1-2; TRBD1 matches 8 bases. V trimming: 5 bases; J trimming: 3 bases; junction bases outside the gene matches: 8. The CDR3 length is 15 residues. Germline CDR1 and CDR2: LGHDT and YNNKEL (reference sequence). The DNA of the CDR3 is TGTGCCAGCAGCGCAAGCTTGACAGGGGACTATGGCTACACCTTC. This translates into CASSASLTGDYGYTF.

This clonotype was counted only a few times. The chain recombines TRBV12-3 or TRBV12-4 with TRBJ2-7; tentative D call: TRBD1 (6 bases). V lost 8 bases and J lost 2, with 16 bases in between. The CDR3 has 14 amino acids. In DNA form, the CDR3 reads TGTGCCAGCCGGCTCAGGGGCCCAACCTACGAGCAGTACTTC. As protein: CASRLRGPTYEQYF.

This clonotype occurred a few times. The chain links TRBV12-3 or TRBV12-4 to TRBJ2-5; TRBD1 aligns across 8 bases. The CDR3 sequence is 15 residues long. Losses at the gene ends were 5 bases for V and 4 bases for J; bases not matched to a gene: 9. The CDR3 nucleotides read TGTGCCAGCAGTAACGGACAGGGAGTCAGAGAGACCCAGTACTTC. It codes for CASSNGQGVRETQYF.

Comments on this clonotype: A much more abundant neighbour one base away suggests this may be a read error. This chain links TRBV7-2 with TRBJ2-5, with TRBD2 matching 14 bases. The V gene end was trimmed by 8 bases and the J gene end by 5 bases; junction bases not matched to a gene: 10. CDR3 length: 16 amino acids. Per the germline V gene, CDR1 is SGHTA and CDR2 is FQGNSA. In DNA form, the CDR3 reads TGTGCCAGCGGGTTGACTAGCGGGGGGGCGTCGGAGACCCAGTACTTC. Its translation is CASGLTSGGASETQYF.